A few counts support the clone carrying this TCR beta chain. Its antigen is not identified. Germline and genes here are mouse. The read ends 4 residues shy of where the CDR3 ends; the end is completed using the germline J gene. This entry is derived from a study of CD8+ T cells in alopecia areata. Looking at the study overall: C3H/HeJ donors with spontaneous alopecia, about 6-13 months old, supplied skin grafts to roughly 6-11-week-old female C3H/HeJ mice.

Extracted RNA was reverse transcribed into cDNA, the sequencing template. Clones were sequenced by immunoSEQ multiplex PCR, and TCRdb holds only the in-frame ones, with some missing. The sample was found to contain 200,000 to 300,000 clones, and every one recurs. CDR1 is NNHDY and CDR2 is SYVADS in the germline V gene. CDR3 size: 12 residues. The ends lost 7 bases at V and 1 base at J; junction bases unmatched: 0. Whole-study results and caveats: Researchers reported that TCR sharing among patients proved less clear than in mice, possibly HLA-linked. Scalp samples also contribute reads from the resident alphabeta T cells found in normal skin. An increase in clonality over normal scalp was evident in lesional scalp, especially alopecia totalis/universalis.

Cell sorting was performed on pooled cutaneous lymph node cells with CD4, CD8alpha, NKG2D, NKG2ACE and other markers. Sequences were obtained from CD4+ T cells sorted from a lymph node. This chain joins TRBV13-3 and TRBJ1-1; 8 positions agree with TRBD1. The source of this sequence is a C3H/HeJ mouse with alopecia areata. The mouse line has the MHC haplotype H2-k. The CDR3 sequence: CASDRGNTEVFF. Incomplete CDR3 DNA: TGTGCCAGCGACAGGGGGAACACA.